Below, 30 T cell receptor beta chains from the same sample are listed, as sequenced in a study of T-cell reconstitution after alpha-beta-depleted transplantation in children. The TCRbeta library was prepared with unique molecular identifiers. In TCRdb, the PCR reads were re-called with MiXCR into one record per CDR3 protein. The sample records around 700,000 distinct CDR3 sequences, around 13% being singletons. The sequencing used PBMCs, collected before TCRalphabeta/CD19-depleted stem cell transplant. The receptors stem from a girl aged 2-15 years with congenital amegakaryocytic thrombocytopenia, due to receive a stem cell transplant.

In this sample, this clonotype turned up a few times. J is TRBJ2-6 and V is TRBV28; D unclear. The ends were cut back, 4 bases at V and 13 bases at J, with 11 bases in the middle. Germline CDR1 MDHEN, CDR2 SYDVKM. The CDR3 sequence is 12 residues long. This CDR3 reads CASSSSSRVLTF. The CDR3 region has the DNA TGTGCCAGCAGTTCATCTTCGCGGGTCCTGACTTTC.

CDR3 sequence (DNA): TGCAGTGCTAGAGACCCACTACTAGCGGGGCAAGGCGATGAGCAGTTCTTC. This gives the protein CSARDPLLAGQGDEQFF. V is TRBV20-1 and J is TRBJ2-1; TRBD2 agrees at 10 bases. The CDR3 is 17 amino acids. V was pared by 0 bases and J by 8 bases, with 13 bases of the junction left unmatched. Germline values: CDR1 DFQATT, CDR2 SNEGSKA (reference sequence).

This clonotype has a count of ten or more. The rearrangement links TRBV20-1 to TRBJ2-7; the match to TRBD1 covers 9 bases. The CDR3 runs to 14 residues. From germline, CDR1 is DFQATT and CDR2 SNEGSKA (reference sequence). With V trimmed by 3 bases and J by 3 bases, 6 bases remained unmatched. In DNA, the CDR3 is TGCAGTGCTAGTTTTCGGGACAGGGTCTACGAGCAGTACTTC. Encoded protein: CSASFRDRVYEQYF.

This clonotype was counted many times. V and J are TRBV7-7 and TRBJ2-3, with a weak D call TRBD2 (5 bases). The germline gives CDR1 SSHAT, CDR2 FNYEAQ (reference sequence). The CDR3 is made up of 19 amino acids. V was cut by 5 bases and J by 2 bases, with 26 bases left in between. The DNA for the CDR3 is TGTGCCAGCAGCCACGCCGCGGTAACGGACTCTTCCTTCACAGATACGCAGTATTTT. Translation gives CASSHAAVTDSSFTDTQYF.

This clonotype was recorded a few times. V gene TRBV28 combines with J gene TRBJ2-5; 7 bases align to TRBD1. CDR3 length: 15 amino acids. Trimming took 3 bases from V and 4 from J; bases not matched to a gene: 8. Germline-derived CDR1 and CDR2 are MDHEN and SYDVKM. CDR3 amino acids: CASSFKGAGRETQYF. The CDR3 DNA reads TGTGCCAGCAGTTTCAAGGGGGCGGGTCGAGAGACCCAGTACTTC.

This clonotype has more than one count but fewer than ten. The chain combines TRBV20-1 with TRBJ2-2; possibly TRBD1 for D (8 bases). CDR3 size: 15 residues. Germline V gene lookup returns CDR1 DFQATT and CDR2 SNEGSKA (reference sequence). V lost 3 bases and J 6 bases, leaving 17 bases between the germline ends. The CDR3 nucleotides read TGCAGTGCTAGGAGGCGGACAGGGAGGGCCGGGGAGCTGTTTTTT. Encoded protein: CSARRRTGRAGELFF.

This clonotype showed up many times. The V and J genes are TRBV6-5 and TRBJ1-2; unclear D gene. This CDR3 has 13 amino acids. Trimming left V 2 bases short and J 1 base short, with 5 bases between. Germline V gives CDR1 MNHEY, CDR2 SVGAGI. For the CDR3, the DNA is TGTGCCAGCAGTTACGAGCTTAACTATGGCTACACCTTC. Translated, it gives CASSYELNYGYTF.

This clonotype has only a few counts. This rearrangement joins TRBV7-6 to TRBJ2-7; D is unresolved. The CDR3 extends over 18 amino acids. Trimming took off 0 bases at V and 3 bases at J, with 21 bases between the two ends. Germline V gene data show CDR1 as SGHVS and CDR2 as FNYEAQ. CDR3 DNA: TGTGCCAGCAGCTTAGCTATGAGTAGGGTGGATATTGGCTACGAGCAGTACTTC. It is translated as CASSLAMSRVDIGYEQYF.

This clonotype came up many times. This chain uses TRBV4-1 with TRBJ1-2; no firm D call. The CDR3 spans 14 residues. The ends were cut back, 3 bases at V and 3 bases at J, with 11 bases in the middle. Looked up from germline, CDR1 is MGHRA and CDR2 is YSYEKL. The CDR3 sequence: CASSQPRADYGYTF. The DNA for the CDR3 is TGCGCCAGCAGCCAGCCTAGGGCTGACTATGGCTACACCTTC.

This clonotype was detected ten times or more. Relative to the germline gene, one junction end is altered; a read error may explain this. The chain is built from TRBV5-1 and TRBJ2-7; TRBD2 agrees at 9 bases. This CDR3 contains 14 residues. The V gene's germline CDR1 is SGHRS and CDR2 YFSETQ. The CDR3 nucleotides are TGCGCCAGCAGCTTGGCTAGCGGGGCTTACGGGCAGTACTTC. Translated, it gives CASSLASGAYGQYF. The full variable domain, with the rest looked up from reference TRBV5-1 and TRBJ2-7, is KAGVTQTPRYLIKTRGQQVTLSCSPISGHRSVSWYQQTPGQGLQFLFEYFSETQRNKGNFPGRFSGRQFSNSRSEMNVSTLELGDSALYLCASSLASGAYGQYFGPGTRLTVT.

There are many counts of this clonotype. In DNA form, the CDR3 reads TGCGCCAGCAGCTTGGCCGCGGAGACCCAGTACTTC. It codes for CASSLAAETQYF. The genes are TRBV5-1 and TRBJ2-5, with unresolved D. The CDR3 is made up of 12 amino acids. Germline-derived CDR1 and CDR2 are SGHRS and YFSETQ. Trimming left V 0 bases short and J 5 bases short, with 5 bases between.

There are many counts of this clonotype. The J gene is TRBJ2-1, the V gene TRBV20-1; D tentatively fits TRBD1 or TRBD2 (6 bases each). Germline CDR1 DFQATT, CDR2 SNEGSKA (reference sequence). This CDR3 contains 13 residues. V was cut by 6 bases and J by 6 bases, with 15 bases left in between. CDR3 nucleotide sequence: TGCAGTGCGCCTCTACAGGGAGGCAATGAGCAGTTCTTC. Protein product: CSAPLQGGNEQFF.

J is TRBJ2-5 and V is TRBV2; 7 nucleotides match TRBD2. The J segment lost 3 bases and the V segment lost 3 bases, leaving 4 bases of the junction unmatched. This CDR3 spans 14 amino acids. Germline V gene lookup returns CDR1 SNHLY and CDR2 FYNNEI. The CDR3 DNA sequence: TGTGCCAGCAGTGACCTAGCGGAGGAAGAGACCCAGTACTTC. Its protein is CASSDLAEEETQYF.

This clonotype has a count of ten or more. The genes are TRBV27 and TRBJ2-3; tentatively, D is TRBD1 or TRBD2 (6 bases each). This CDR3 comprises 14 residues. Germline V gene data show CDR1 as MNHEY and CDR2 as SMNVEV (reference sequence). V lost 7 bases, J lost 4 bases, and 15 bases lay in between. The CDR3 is CASKQGRESDTQYF. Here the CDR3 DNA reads TGTGCCAGCAAGCAGGGGCGGGAATCAGATACGCAGTATTTT.

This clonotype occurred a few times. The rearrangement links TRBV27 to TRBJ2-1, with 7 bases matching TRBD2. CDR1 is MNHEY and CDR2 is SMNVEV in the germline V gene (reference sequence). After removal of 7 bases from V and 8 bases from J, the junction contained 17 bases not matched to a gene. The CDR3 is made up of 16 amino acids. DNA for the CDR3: TGTGCCAGCACCGGCAGTAGACTAGCCCGGGTGGATGAGCAGTTCTTC. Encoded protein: CASTGSRLARVDEQFF.

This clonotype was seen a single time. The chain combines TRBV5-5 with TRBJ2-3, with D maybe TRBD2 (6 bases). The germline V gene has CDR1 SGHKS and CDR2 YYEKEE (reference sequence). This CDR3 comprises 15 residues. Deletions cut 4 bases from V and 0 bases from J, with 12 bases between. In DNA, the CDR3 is TGTGCCAGCAGCGACATCGGGAGTAGCACAGATACGCAGTATTTT. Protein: CASSDIGSSTDTQYF.

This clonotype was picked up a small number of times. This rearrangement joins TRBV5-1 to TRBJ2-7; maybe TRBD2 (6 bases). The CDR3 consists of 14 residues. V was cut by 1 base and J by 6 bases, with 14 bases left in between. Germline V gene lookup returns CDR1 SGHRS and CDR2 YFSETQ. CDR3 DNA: TGCGCCAGCAGCTTGTACGCGGGAAATTTCGAGCAGTACTTC. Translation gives CASSLYAGNFEQYF. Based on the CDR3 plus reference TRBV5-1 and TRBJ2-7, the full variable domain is KAGVTQTPRYLIKTRGQQVTLSCSPISGHRSVSWYQQTPGQGLQFLFEYFSETQRNKGNFPGRFSGRQFSNSRSEMNVSTLELGDSALYLCASSLYAGNFEQYFGPGTRLTVT.

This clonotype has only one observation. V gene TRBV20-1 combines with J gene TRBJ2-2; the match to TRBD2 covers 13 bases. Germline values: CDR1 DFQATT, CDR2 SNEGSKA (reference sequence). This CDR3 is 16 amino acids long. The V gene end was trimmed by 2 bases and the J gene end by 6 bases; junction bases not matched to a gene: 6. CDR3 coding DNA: TGCAGTGCTAGATCGGGACTAGCGGGAAGGGCCGGGGAGCTGTTTTTT. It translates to CSARSGLAGRAGELFF.

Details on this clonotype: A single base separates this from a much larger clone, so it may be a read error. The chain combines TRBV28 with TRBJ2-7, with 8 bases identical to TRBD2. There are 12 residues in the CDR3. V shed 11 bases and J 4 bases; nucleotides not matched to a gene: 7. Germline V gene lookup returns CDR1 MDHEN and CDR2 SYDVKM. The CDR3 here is CAAGGSWYEQYF. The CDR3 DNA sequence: TGTGCCGCGGGGGGAAGTTGGTACGAGCAGTACTTC.

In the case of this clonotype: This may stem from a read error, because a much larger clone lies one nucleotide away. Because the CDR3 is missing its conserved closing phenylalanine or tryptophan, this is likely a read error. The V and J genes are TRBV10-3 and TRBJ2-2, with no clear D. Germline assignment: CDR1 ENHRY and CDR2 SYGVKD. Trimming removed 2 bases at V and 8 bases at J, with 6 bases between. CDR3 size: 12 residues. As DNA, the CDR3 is TGTGCCATCAGTGAGGTAGCTGGGGAGCTGTTTTTA. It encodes CAISEVAGELFL.

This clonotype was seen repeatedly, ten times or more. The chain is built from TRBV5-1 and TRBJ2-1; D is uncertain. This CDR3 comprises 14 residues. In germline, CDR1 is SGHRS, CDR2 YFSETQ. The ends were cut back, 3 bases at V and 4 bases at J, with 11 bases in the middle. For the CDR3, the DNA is TGCGCCAGCAGCTCCTCAGGACGGTACAATGAGCAGTTCTTC. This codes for CASSSSGRYNEQFF.

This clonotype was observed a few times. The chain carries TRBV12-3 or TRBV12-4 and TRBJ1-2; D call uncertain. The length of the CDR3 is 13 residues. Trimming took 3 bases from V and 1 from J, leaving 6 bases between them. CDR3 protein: CASSFRGNYGYTF. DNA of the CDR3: TGTGCCAGCAGTTTTCGGGGTAACTATGGCTACACCTTC.

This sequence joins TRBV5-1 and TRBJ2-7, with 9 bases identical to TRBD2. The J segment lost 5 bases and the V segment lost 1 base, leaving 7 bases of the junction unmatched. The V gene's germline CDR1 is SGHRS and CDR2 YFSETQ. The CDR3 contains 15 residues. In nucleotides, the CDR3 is TGCGCCAGCAGCTTGCAACTAGCGGGCTCACACGAGCAGTACTTC. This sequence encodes CASSLQLAGSHEQYF.

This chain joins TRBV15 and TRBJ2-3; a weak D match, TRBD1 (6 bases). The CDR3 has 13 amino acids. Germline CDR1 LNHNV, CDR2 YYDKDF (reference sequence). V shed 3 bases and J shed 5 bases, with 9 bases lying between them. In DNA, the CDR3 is TGTGCCACCAGCAGCGACAGGAGAGATACGCAGTATTTT. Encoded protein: CATSSDRRDTQYF.

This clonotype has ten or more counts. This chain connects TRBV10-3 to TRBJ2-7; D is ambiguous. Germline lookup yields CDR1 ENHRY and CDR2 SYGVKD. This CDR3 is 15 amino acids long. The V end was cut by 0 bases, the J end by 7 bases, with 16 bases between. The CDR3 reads CAISESSRFFQEQYF. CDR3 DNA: TGTGCCATCAGTGAGTCGAGTCGGTTTTTCCAGGAGCAGTACTTC.

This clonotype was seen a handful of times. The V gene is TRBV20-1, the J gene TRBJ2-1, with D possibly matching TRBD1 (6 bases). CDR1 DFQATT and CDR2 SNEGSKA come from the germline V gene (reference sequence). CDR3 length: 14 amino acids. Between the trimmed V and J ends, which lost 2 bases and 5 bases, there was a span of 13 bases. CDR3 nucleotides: TGCAGTGCTAGAAAAACAGGGATTAACAATGAGCAGTTCTTC. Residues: CSARKTGINNEQFF.

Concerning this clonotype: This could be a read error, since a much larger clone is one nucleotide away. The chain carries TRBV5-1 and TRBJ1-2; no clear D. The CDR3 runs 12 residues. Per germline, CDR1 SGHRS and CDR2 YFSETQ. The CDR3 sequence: CASSLGLYGDTF. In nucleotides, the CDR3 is TGCGCCAGCTCCCTCGGGCTGTATGGCGACACCTTC.

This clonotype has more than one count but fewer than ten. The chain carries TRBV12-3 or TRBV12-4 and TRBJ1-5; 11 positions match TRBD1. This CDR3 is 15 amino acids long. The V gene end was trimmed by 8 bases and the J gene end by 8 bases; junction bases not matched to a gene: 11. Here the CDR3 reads CASGTRTGGAEPQHF. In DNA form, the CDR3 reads TGTGCCAGCGGTACTAGGACAGGGGGCGCGGAGCCCCAGCATTTT.

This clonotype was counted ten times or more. The CDR3 DNA sequence: TGCAGTGCTTCCGGGACTAGCGGGAGTCTGAACAATGAGCAGTTCTTC. Protein product: CSASGTSGSLNNEQFF. The chain recombines TRBV20-1 with TRBJ2-1, with 14 bases matching TRBD2. The ends lost 5 bases at V and 5 bases at J; junction bases unmatched: 8. Germline V gene sequence: CDR1 DFQATT, CDR2 SNEGSKA (reference sequence). The CDR3 is 16 residues long.

This CDR3 reads CASSKVDEQYF. The CDR3 DNA follows: TGTGCCAGCAGCAAAGTCGACGAGCAGTACTTC. The V gene is TRBV11-3, the J gene TRBJ2-7, with D unresolved. The V and J ends lost 5 bases and 5 bases respectively, with 7 bases between them. Germline CDR1 and CDR2: SGHNT and YENEEA. CDR3 length equals 11 residues.